These T cell receptor beta chains were read from a single sample in a study of blood T cell repertoires in COVID-19. Here immunoSEQ multiplex PCR was the method, and the copy in TCRdb shows in-frame clones only, minus some. The repertoire holds under 300,000 clones, with 86% as singletons. Sequenced material: peripheral blood. The source of these receptors is a man between 18 and 29 years old with active or convalescent COVID-19. Each CDR3 is given with its conserved first and last residue. A D gene is named only where the DNA matches it firmly. Not all rows give a size; the values are once, few, many and, for expanded clones, a class.

D gene: -; V gene: TRBV15; J gene: TRBJ2-1; clone size: once; CDR3 protein: CATSDRDNEQFF; CDR3 DNA: TGTGCCACCAGCGATCGGGACAATGAGCAGTTCTTC
D gene: -; V gene: TRBV7-8; J gene: TRBJ1-2; clone size: -; CDR3 protein: CASSPPRGRDYGYTF; CDR3 DNA: TGTGCCAGCAGCCCCCCCAGGGGAAGAGACTATGGCTACACCTTC
D gene: -; V gene: TRBV20-1; J gene: TRBJ2-3; clone size: once; CDR3 protein: CSAATADTQYF; CDR3 DNA: TGCAGTGCTGCGACTGCCGATACGCAGTATTTT
D gene: TRBD1; V gene: TRBV18; J gene: TRBJ1-2; clone size: -; CDR3 protein: CASSPNDRVGGYTF; CDR3 DNA: TGTGCCAGCTCACCGAACGACAGGGTGGGTGGCTACACCTTC
D gene: -; V gene: TRBV6-6; J gene: TRBJ2-6; clone size: -; CDR3 protein: CASSHGGTGANVLTF; CDR3 DNA: TGTGCCAGCAGCCACGGGGGAACTGGGGCCAACGTCCTGACTTTC
D gene: TRBD2; V gene: TRBV9; J gene: TRBJ2-7; clone size: -; CDR3 protein: CASSALAGAAYEQYF; CDR3 DNA: TGTGCCAGCAGCGCCCTAGCGGGAGCGGCCTACGAGCAGTACTTC
D gene: TRBD1; V gene: TRBV25-1; J gene: TRBJ2-7; clone size: -; CDR3 protein: CASSDDRGPYEQYF; CDR3 DNA: TGTGCCAGCAGTGACGACAGGGGGCCCTACGAGCAGTACTTC
D gene: TRBD1; V gene: TRBV4-1; J gene: TRBJ2-6; clone size: -; CDR3 protein: CASSPGQGSGANVLTF; CDR3 DNA: TGCGCCAGCAGCCCCGGACAGGGCTCTGGGGCCAACGTCCTGACTTTC
D gene: TRBD1; V gene: TRBV29-1; J gene: TRBJ1-5; clone size: -; CDR3 protein: CSVAPGTGSDQPQHF; CDR3 DNA: TGCAGCGTCGCACCCGGGACAGGGTCTGATCAGCCCCAGCATTTT
D gene: -; V gene: TRBV7-6; J gene: TRBJ2-3; clone size: -; CDR3 protein: CASSFGTTRDTQYF; CDR3 DNA: TGTGCCAGCAGCTTTGGGACAACTCGGGATACGCAGTATTTT
D gene: TRBD2; V gene: TRBV30; J gene: TRBJ2-5; clone size: -; CDR3 protein: CAFRLAGAFQETQYF; CDR3 DNA: TGTGCCTTCAGACTAGCGGGGGCTTTCCAAGAGACCCAGTACTTC
D gene: TRBD2; V gene: TRBV10-3; J gene: TRBJ2-3; clone size: -; CDR3 protein: CAISVAGGGDTQYF; CDR3 DNA: TGTGCCATCAGTGTAGCGGGAGGTGGGGATACGCAGTATTTT
D gene: TRBD2; V gene: TRBV3-1/TRBV3-2; J gene: TRBJ2-3; clone size: -; CDR3 protein: CASSQDALADTDTQYF; CDR3 DNA: TGTGCCAGCAGCCAAGATGCCCTAGCGGACACAGATACGCAGTATTTT
D gene: TRBD2; V gene: TRBV2; J gene: TRBJ2-1; clone size: once; CDR3 protein: CASSEAFSGGPFF; CDR3 DNA: TGTGCCAGCAGTGAAGCTTTCAGCGGGGGCCCGTTCTTC
D gene: TRBD1; V gene: TRBV30; J gene: TRBJ2-7; clone size: -; CDR3 protein: CARQGASSYEQYF; CDR3 DNA: TGTGCCCGACAGGGGGCCAGCTCCTACGAGCAGTACTTC
D gene: TRBD2; V gene: TRBV28; J gene: TRBJ2-7; clone size: -; CDR3 protein: CASIEELAGREQYF; CDR3 DNA: TGTGCCAGCATCGAGGAGCTAGCGGGACGGGAGCAGTACTTC
D gene: TRBD2; V gene: TRBV4-2; J gene: TRBJ2-7; clone size: -; CDR3 protein: CASSQDPGGLSHEQYF; CDR3 DNA: TGTGCCAGCAGCCAAGATCCGGGAGGACTTTCCCACGAGCAGTACTTC
D gene: -; V gene: TRBV6-6; J gene: TRBJ2-7; clone size: -; CDR3 protein: CASSTGQRGLYEQYF; CDR3 DNA: TGTGCCAGCAGTACTGGACAGAGGGGCCTCTACGAGCAGTACTTC
D gene: -; V gene: TRBV2; J gene: TRBJ1-1; clone size: -; CDR3 protein: CASNIRLNTEAFF; CDR3 DNA: TGTGCCAGCAACATCAGGTTGAACACTGAAGCTTTCTTT
D gene: TRBD2; V gene: TRBV6-4; J gene: TRBJ2-1; clone size: -; CDR3 protein: CASATSGGSDPVSYNEQFF; CDR3 DNA: TGTGCCAGCGCAACTAGCGGGGGGTCCGACCCGGTCTCCTACAATGAGCAGTTCTTC
D gene: TRBD2; V gene: TRBV14; J gene: TRBJ2-1; clone size: -; CDR3 protein: CASSQGRAGAYNEQFF; CDR3 DNA: TGTGCCAGCAGCCAAGGGAGAGCGGGGGCCTACAATGAGCAGTTCTTC
D gene: TRBD1; V gene: TRBV10-3; J gene: TRBJ1-3; clone size: -; CDR3 protein: CAIRRTGSSGNTIYF; CDR3 DNA: TGTGCCATCAGGCGGACAGGAAGCTCTGGAAACACCATATATTTT
D gene: -; V gene: TRBV12-3/TRBV12-4; J gene: TRBJ1-1; clone size: -; CDR3 protein: CASSQNQNTEAFF; CDR3 DNA: TGTGCCAGCAGCCAGAACCAAAACACTGAAGCTTTCTTT
D gene: TRBD2; V gene: TRBV10-3; J gene: TRBJ2-3; clone size: -; CDR3 protein: CALGTSSSPDTQYF; CDR3 DNA: TGTGCCCTAGGGACTAGTTCATCCCCAGATACGCAGTATTTT
D gene: -; V gene: TRBV6-5; J gene: TRBJ2-7; clone size: -; CDR3 protein: CASSYGSGDYLREQYF; CDR3 DNA: TGTGCCAGCAGTTACGGGTCAGGGGACTATTTACGCGAGCAGTACTTC
D gene: -; V gene: TRBV4-2; J gene: TRBJ1-4; clone size: -; CDR3 protein: CASSQDPSATTNEKLFF; CDR3 DNA: TGTGCCAGCAGCCAAGATCCCTCCGCTACAACTAATGAAAAACTGTTTTTT
D gene: -; V gene: TRBV12-3/TRBV12-4; J gene: TRBJ2-7; clone size: -; CDR3 protein: CASSGLTYEQYF; CDR3 DNA: TGTGCCAGCAGTGGCCTTACCTACGAGCAGTACTTC
D gene: TRBD2; V gene: TRBV6-2/TRBV6-3; J gene: TRBJ2-7; clone size: once; CDR3 protein: CASSSLTSAAAYEQYF; CDR3 DNA: TGTGCCAGCAGTTCCTTGACTAGCGCAGCGGCCTACGAGCAGTACTTC
D gene: -; V gene: TRBV28; J gene: TRBJ2-2; clone size: -; CDR3 protein: CASSFPETWELFF; CDR3 DNA: TGTGCCAGCAGTTTTCCGGAGACCTGGGAGCTGTTTTTT
D gene: -; V gene: TRBV6-5; J gene: TRBJ2-7; clone size: -; CDR3 protein: CASRIGGGEQYF; CDR3 DNA: TGTGCCAGCAGAATAGGGGGGGGCGAGCAGTACTTC
D gene: -; V gene: TRBV2; J gene: TRBJ1-5; clone size: few; CDR3 protein: CASKPFSNQPQHF; CDR3 DNA: TGTGCCAGCAAGCCCTTTAGCAATCAGCCCCAGCATTTT
D gene: TRBD2; V gene: TRBV11-3; J gene: TRBJ2-6; clone size: -; CDR3 protein: CASSYVAGDSGANVLTF; CDR3 DNA: TGTGCCAGCAGCTACGTAGCGGGAGACTCTGGGGCCAACGTCCTGACTTTC
D gene: -; V gene: TRBV4-3; J gene: TRBJ2-1; clone size: -; CDR3 protein: CASSQDPFRDSWNNEQFF; CDR3 DNA: TGCGCCAGCAGCCAAGACCCCTTTCGGGACTCCTGGAACAATGAGCAGTTCTTC
D gene: TRBD2; V gene: TRBV6-4; J gene: TRBJ2-1; clone size: -; CDR3 protein: CASSVTGLADNEQFF; CDR3 DNA: TGTGCCAGCAGCGTCACGGGACTAGCGGACAATGAGCAGTTCTTC
D gene: -; V gene: TRBV7-9; J gene: TRBJ2-3; clone size: -; CDR3 protein: CASSLASAGWDTQYF; CDR3 DNA: TGTGCCAGCAGCTTAGCTAGCGCGGGGTGGGATACGCAGTATTTT
D gene: TRBD1; V gene: TRBV28; J gene: TRBJ2-7; clone size: -; CDR3 protein: CASRGTGGPYEQYF; CDR3 DNA: TGTGCCAGCAGGGGGACAGGGGGCCCCTACGAGCAGTACTTC
D gene: -; V gene: TRBV19; J gene: TRBJ2-3; clone size: -; CDR3 protein: CASTPDSSTDTQYF; CDR3 DNA: TGTGCCAGTACTCCGGACAGCTCCACAGATACGCAGTATTTT